These T cell receptor beta chains were read from a single sample in a study of blood T cell repertoires in COVID-19. Using immunoSEQ multiplex PCR, the repertoire was profiled, and TCRdb retains in-frame clones only, with some absent. The table lists 200,000 to 250,000 clones, roughly 80% of them singletons, with about 10% in the top ten. The sample taken for sequencing was peripheral blood. Source of these receptors: a woman older than 75 with acute or convalescent COVID-19. Both conserved end residues are trimmed from each CDR3. Clone size is shown for a subset of rows, as once, few, many or a class of expanded clone.

TRBJ1-2 | 14 | - | TRBV4-2 | ASSQDFSRGYYGYT
TRBJ2-1 | 12 | once | TRBV7-2 | ASSSGTSPNEQF
TRBJ2-1 | 14 | few | TRBV11-2 | ASSSGTITSLGEQF
TRBJ1-6 | 13 | - | TRBV7-2 | ASSLAQGFYSPLH
TRBJ1-1 | 13 | - | TRBV19 | ASSIPLPGETEAF
TRBJ2-1 | 15 | - | TRBV7-9 | ASSSDRALPIFNEQF
TRBJ2-7 | 11 | once | TRBV2 | AASPGISYEQY
TRBJ1-6 | 12 | - | TRBV6-4 | ASSEQGVNSPLH
TRBJ2-1 | 14 | - | TRBV19 | ASSRLGTQVAGEQF
TRBJ1-2 | 11 | - | TRBV24-1 | ATSDAGGWGYT
TRBJ2-7 | 12 | - | TRBV5-6 | ASSLARGSLEQY
TRBJ1-5 | 9 | - | TRBV20-1 | SARFDQPQH
TRBJ2-7 | 11 | - | TRBV29-1 | SVEDGGEYEQY
TRBJ2-2 | 15 | - | TRBV19 | ASSIGGGGANTGELF
TRBJ2-7 | 14 | - | TRBV7-3 | ASSLMVGTSGDEQY
TRBJ2-3 | 11 | few | TRBV5-1 | ASSLGQTDTQY
TRBJ1-6 | 11 | - | TRBV2 | ATHSDYNSPLH
TRBJ1-5 | 11 | - | TRBV12-3/TRBV12-4 | ASSKHRVQPQH
TRBJ2-7 | 12 | - | TRBV20-1 | SASSERGTYEQY
TRBJ2-7 | 14 | - | TRBV2 | ASSDPATFLSYEQY
TRBJ2-3 | 13 | - | TRBV19 | ASSTTSGSTDTQY
TRBJ1-2 | 10 | - | TRBV30 | AWTAGDYGYT
TRBJ2-7 | 11 | - | TRBV4-1 | ASGMDSFYEQY
TRBJ2-2 | 14 | - | TRBV4-1 | ASRGQGAVNTGELF
TRBJ2-5 | 10 | - | TRBV2 | ASQGAGETQY
TRBJ1-2 | 11 | - | TRBV7-9 | ASSSTGGYGYT
TRBJ2-3 | 12 | - | TRBV19 | ASSPQGGTDTQY